One and the same sample provided the 4 T cell receptor beta chains below, sequenced in a study of blood T cell repertoires in COVID-19. Profiled with immunoSEQ multiplex PCR; TCRdb holds only in-frame clones, not every one. The table records about 380,000 clones, roughly 90% of them present only once. Sequenced material: peripheral blood. These receptor sequences come from a man aged 35-49 years with acute or convalescent COVID-19.

V usage is TRBV5-1 and J usage is TRBJ1-5; D gene uncertain. The CDR3 loop spans 14 amino acids. Trimming removed 0 bases at V and 3 bases at J, with 7 bases between. In germline, CDR1 is SGHRS, CDR2 YFSETQ. Here the CDR3 reads CASSLDPLNQPQHF. In nucleotides, the CDR3 is TGCGCCAGCAGCTTGGATCCTCTCAATCAGCCCCAGCATTTT.

The rearrangement links TRBV11-2 to TRBJ2-2; D ambiguous. Germline V gene sequence: CDR1 SGHAT, CDR2 FQNNGV. Trimming left V 7 bases short and J 2 bases short, with 11 bases between. The CDR3 sequence is 14 residues long. CDR3 bases: TGTGCCAGCACCCTAACTTTTAACACCGGGGAGCTGTTTTTT. It is translated as CASTLTFNTGELFF. Full variable domain (missing parts from reference TRBV11-2 and TRBJ2-2): EAGVAQSPRYKIIEKRQSVAFWCNPISGHATLYWYQQILGQGPKLLIQFQNNGVVDDSQLPKDRFSAERLKGVDSTLKIQPAKLEDSAVYLCASTLTFNTGELFFGEGSRLTVL.

This chain links TRBV19 with TRBJ2-2, with 8 nucleotides matching TRBD2. Germline CDR1 LNHDA, CDR2 SQIVND (reference sequence). Losses at the gene ends were 1 base for V and 4 bases for J; bases not matched to a gene: 5. The CDR3 is 16 residues long. CDR3 protein: CASSIVYGGATGELFF. The CDR3 DNA is TGTGCCAGTAGTATAGTTTACGGGGGGGCCACCGGGGAGCTGTTTTTT.

The rearrangement joins TRBV2 to TRBJ2-7, with 8 bases identical to TRBD1. Germline trimming cut 6 bases from V and 3 bases from J; bases unmatched to any gene: 10. The CDR3 is made up of 15 amino acids. Per the germline V gene, CDR1 is SNHLY and CDR2 is FYNNEI. The CDR3 sequence: CASRPGTGSYYEQYF. As DNA, the CDR3 is TGTGCCAGCAGGCCGGGGACAGGTTCCTACTACGAGCAGTACTTC.